Listed below are T cell receptor beta chains from one sample, sequenced in a study of technical replicates of blood from a handful of donors. Sequencing was performed with immunoSEQ multiplex PCR; in TCRdb, only in-frame clones are kept and a portion is missing. The sample includes 76,000 or so clones, 80% to 90% of them seen just once. Material: PBMCs. These receptors were obtained from a human donor in good health. Some clones in this sample may be carry-over from other donors' samples. The CDR3 runs from the conserved cysteine through the conserved F or W. Each record gives: clone size, J gene, V gene, D gene, CDR3 DNA, CDR3 protein. D genes are given only for firm matches. Size values are once, few and many counts, or a class for expanded clones, and some rows have none.

>NA|TRBJ2-1|TRBV7-9|TRBD2
TGTGCCAGCAGCCCGCTTGGAACTAGCGCTTACAATGAGCAGTTCTTC
CASSPLGTSAYNEQFF
>NA|TRBJ2-7|TRBV4-2|NA
TGTGCCAGCAGCCCTGGAGTAACCGGAGGTCACGAGCAGTACTTC
CASSPGVTGGHEQYF
>NA|TRBJ1-5|TRBV21-1|NA
TGTGCCAGCAGCATCGACAGGATCCTCAATCAGCCCCAGCATTTT
CASSIDRILNQPQHF
>NA|TRBJ2-7|TRBV7-8|TRBD2
TGTGCCAGCAGCTTAGCGGGAGGGGCAACCTACGAGCAGTACTTC
CASSLAGGATYEQYF
>NA|TRBJ2-7|TRBV7-2|TRBD1
TGTGCCAGCAGCGTCGACAGGGGAGAGCAGTACTTC
CASSVDRGEQYF
>few|TRBJ1-6|TRBV11-2|NA
TGTGCCAGCAGCTTAGGAGGTTCAGGGATTTATTCACCCCTCCACTTT
CASSLGGSGIYSPLHF
>NA|TRBJ2-7|TRBV5-6|NA
TGTGCCAGCAGCTTGGCTCGTCAGGGCAGCGAGCAGTACTTC
CASSLARQGSEQYF
>NA|TRBJ2-7|TRBV18|TRBD1
TGTGCCAGCTCATCCCGGGACAGGCAATACGAGCAGTACTTC
CASSSRDRQYEQYF
>NA|TRBJ2-7|TRBV6-5|NA
TGTGCCAGCAGTCTACAGAGTAGTTACGAGCAGTACTTC
CASSLQSSYEQYF
>NA|TRBJ1-2|TRBV18|NA
TGTGCCAGCTCGTCGGCGGGCCGGGATGGCTACACCTTC
CASSSAGRDGYTF
>NA|TRBJ2-5|TRBV5-1|NA
TGCGCCAGCAGCTTAGGGACAATAGGAGAGACCCAGTACTTC
CASSLGTIGETQYF
>few|TRBJ1-2|TRBV6-6|NA
TGTGCCAGCAGACCCGACGGGTATGGCTACACCTTC
CASRPDGYGYTF
>once|TRBJ2-5|TRBV11-2|TRBD2
TGTGCCAGCAGCTCATACACGGGACTAGCGGGAGAGGGCAAGACCCAGTACTTC
CASSSYTGLAGEGKTQYF
>NA|TRBJ2-7|TRBV6-5|NA
TGTGCCAGCAGCGCCGTGCGAGGGACTTTATACGAGCAGTACTTC
CASSAVRGTLYEQYF
>few|TRBJ2-7|TRBV2|NA
TGTGCCAGCAGTGTCCTCTCCTACGAGCAGTACTTC
CASSVLSYEQYF
>once|TRBJ2-7|TRBV5-6|TRBD1
TGTGCCAGCAGCGGATGGGACAGAGCCTACGAGCAGTACTTC
CASSGWDRAYEQYF
>NA|TRBJ2-1|TRBV7-9|TRBD2
TGTGCCAGCAGCCCAGGGACTAGCGGGGGGGGGAGCGATGAGCAGTTCTTC
CASSPGTSGGGSDEQFF
>NA|TRBJ2-3|TRBV5-1|TRBD2
TGCGCCAGCACGGGACTAGCGGGAACCGATACGCAGTATTTT
CASTGLAGTDTQYF
>NA|TRBJ2-1|TRBV27|NA
TGTGCCAGCAGACTCCACTGGGCCAGTGAGCAGTTCTTC
CASRLHWASEQFF
>NA|TRBJ2-2|TRBV7-2|TRBD2
TGTGCCAGCAGCTTCACCAGACTAGCGGGGAGCACCGGGGAGCTGTTTTTT
CASSFTRLAGSTGELFF
>NA|TRBJ2-5|TRBV5-1|TRBD2
TGCGCCAGCAGCTTGCTTGTGAGCGGGGGAACGGGAGAGACCCAGTACTTC
CASSLLVSGGTGETQYF
>NA|TRBJ2-1|TRBV28|TRBD1
TGTGCCAGCAGTTTGACAGGGTCCTACAATGAGCAGTTCTTC
CASSLTGSYNEQFF
>NA|TRBJ1-4|TRBV10-3|TRBD1
TGTGCCATCAGTGATTCGACAGGGGTTGAAAAACTGTTTTTT
CAISDSTGVEKLFF
>NA|TRBJ2-1|TRBV4-3|TRBD2
TGCGCCAGCAGCGCATCGTCGCGGGGGGTGGGTGAGCAGTTCTTC
CASSASSRGVGEQFF